This entry lists 18 T cell receptor beta chains sequenced from one sample in a study of T cell changes during pregnancy in multiple sclerosis. Method: immunoSEQ multiplex PCR; TCRdb's copy keeps in-frame clones and lacks some. Of more than 55,000 clones in the sample, roughly 94% were seen once. Sequenced material: CD8+ T cells from peripheral blood mononuclear cells, taken after pregnancy. All receptors derive from a female donor with multiple sclerosis, enrolled in a pregnancy study.

In regard to this clone: This same CDR3 is encoded by further DNA sequences in the sample. The V and J genes are TRBV5-1 and TRBJ1-1, with D perhaps TRBD1 (5 bases). V lost 0 bases to trimming and J lost 4 bases, with 7 bases between them. Germline-derived CDR1 and CDR2 are SGHRS and YFSETQ. The CDR3 loop spans 13 amino acids. The DNA of the CDR3 is TGCGCCAGCAGCTTGGGGGGGGGCACTGAAGCTTTCTTT. Its translation: CASSLGGGTEAFF. Variable domain in full (rest from reference TRBV5-1 and TRBJ1-1): KAGVTQTPRYLIKTRGQQVTLSCSPISGHRSVSWYQQTPGQGLQFLFEYFSETQRNKGNFPGRFSGRQFSNSRSEMNVSTLELGDSALYLCASSLGGGTEAFFGQGTRLTVV.

This clone was counted once. The V call is TRBV27, the J call TRBJ2-1; a weak D match, TRBD2 (6 bases). This CDR3 has 16 residues. V dropped 9 bases and J dropped 2 bases, with 20 bases sitting between them. Germline CDR1 is MNHEY and CDR2 is SMNVEV (reference sequence). The CDR3 here is CASGEVVGPAYNEQFF. CDR3 in DNA: TGTGCCAGTGGGGAGGTTGTGGGGCCAGCCTACAATGAGCAGTTCTTC.

The V gene is TRBV28, the J gene TRBJ2-7; the match to TRBD2 covers 14 bases. The CDR3 runs to 15 residues. V dropped 5 bases and J dropped 7; count of bases not matched to a gene: 7. Germline V lookup: CDR1 MDHEN, CDR2 SYDVKM. The CDR3 DNA reads as TGTGCCAGCAGTCCGGGACTAGCGGGAGTCGGGGAGCAGTACTTC. This encodes CASSPGLAGVGEQYF.

V gene TRBV30 combines with J gene TRBJ1-1; 9 bases align to TRBD1. The ends lost 3 bases at V and 4 bases at J; junction bases unmatched: 6. Germline V gives CDR1 GTSNPN, CDR2 SVGIG (reference sequence). The CDR3 length is 14 residues. In DNA, the CDR3 is TGTGCCTGGAGAGTAGGACAGGGGAGCACTGAAGCTTTCTTT. Residues: CAWRVGQGSTEAFF.

This clone was detected only once. The chain joins TRBV5-1 to TRBJ1-1; 8 bases are shared with TRBD1. The ends lost 3 bases at V and 11 bases at J; junction bases unmatched: 9. The CDR3 totals 13 residues. Germline CDR1 is SGHRS and CDR2 is YFSETQ. CDR3 amino acids: CASSSGQGTEAFF. CDR3 DNA sequence: TGCGCCAGCAGCTCTGGACAGGGAACGGAGGCTTTCTTT.

This chain joins TRBV12-5 and TRBJ2-7; TRBD1 agrees at 12 bases. The CDR3 sequence is 13 residues long. J gave up 6 bases and V 7 bases, and 4 bases lay outside the gene matches. In germline, CDR1 is LGHNT, CDR2 FRNRAP. The CDR3 spells CASARDRGLEQYF. DNA of the CDR3: TGTGCTAGTGCCCGGGACAGGGGGCTCGAGCAGTACTTC.

The chain has TRBV30 and TRBJ1-1; 7 nucleotides line up with TRBD1. Germline CDR1 is GTSNPN and CDR2 is SVGIG (reference sequence). The CDR3 length is 16 residues. Germline trimming cut 0 bases from V and 5 bases from J; bases unmatched to any gene: 12. The CDR3 DNA sequence: TGTGCCTGGAGTGTGTTAGCAACAGGGGAAGGGACTGAAGCTTTCTTT. Its translation is CAWSVLATGEGTEAFF.

This clone was seen only a few times. This chain uses TRBV19 with TRBJ2-1; no reliable D call. This CDR3 spans 12 amino acids. The germline CDR1 and CDR2 sequences are LNHDA and SQIVND (reference sequence). V gave up 6 bases and J gave up 3 bases, with 6 bases separating them. CDR3 coding DNA: TGTGCCAGTAGCCAGAACTACAATGAGCAGTTCTTC. Encoded protein: CASSQNYNEQFF.

This chain joins TRBV7-9 and TRBJ1-1, with D uncertain. Germline CDR1 SEHNR, CDR2 FQNEAQ (reference sequence). V was clipped by 2 bases and J by 6 bases, with 22 bases between them. The CDR3 length is 17 residues. Here the CDR3 reads CASSLLRVSEGSPEAFF. The CDR3 bases are TGTGCCAGCAGCTTACTCCGGGTCTCTGAGGGAAGCCCTGAAGCTTTCTTT.

The chain couples TRBV27 to TRBJ1-1; 8 bases map to TRBD1. The CDR3 consists of 14 residues. Germline-derived CDR1 and CDR2 are MNHEY and SMNVEV (reference sequence). Losses at the gene ends were 5 bases for V and 5 bases for J; bases not matched to a gene: 7. This CDR3 reads CASSPWTGFTEAFF. The DNA for the CDR3 is TGTGCCAGCAGTCCGTGGACAGGGTTTACTGAAGCTTTCTTT.

The chain combines TRBV28 with TRBJ2-5; D uncertain. CDR1 and CDR2 from the germline V gene are MDHEN and SYDVKM. CDR3 length: 13 residues. The ends were cut back, 7 bases at V and 2 bases at J, with 11 bases in the middle. CDR3 DNA: TGTGCCAGCACCCCGACATCTCAAGAGACCCAGTACTTC. This translates into CASTPTSQETQYF.

V is TRBV19 and J is TRBJ2-7; no reliable D call. CDR3 length equals 15 residues. V was shortened by 0 bases and J by 4 bases, with 13 bases between the two germline ends. Germline V gene sequence: CDR1 LNHDA, CDR2 SQIVND (reference sequence). The CDR3 DNA is TGTGCCAGTAGTATAGAAGCCCAACGGTTGTACGAGCAGTACTTC. It is translated as CASSIEAQRLYEQYF.

The rearrangement joins TRBV7-3 to TRBJ2-3; possibly TRBD2 for D (5 bases). Trimming took off 7 bases at V and 0 bases at J, with 14 bases between the two ends. Germline CDR1 reads SGHTA; CDR2 reads FQGTGA. The CDR3 loop spans 15 amino acids. The CDR3 spells CASTLGRTSTDTQYF. The CDR3 DNA is TGTGCCAGCACCCTGGGCCGGACTAGCACAGATACGCAGTATTTT.

The V gene is TRBV5-6, the J gene TRBJ2-7; 11 bases line up with TRBD1. CDR3 length: 15 amino acids. The V gene's germline CDR1 is SGHDT and CDR2 YYEEEE. V trimming: 8 bases; J trimming: 7 bases; junction bases outside the gene matches: 14. CDR3: CASEGLGQGAWEQYF. The CDR3, as DNA: TGTGCCAGTGAGGGACTAGGACAGGGGGCGTGGGAGCAGTACTTC.

The rearrangement uses TRBV6-6 and TRBJ2-7; the D is unclear. Trimming pared 0 bases from V and 0 bases from J, leaving 9 bases between. Germline values: CDR1 MNHNY, CDR2 SVGAGI (reference sequence). The CDR3 length is 15 residues. The CDR3 nucleotides are TGTGCCAGCAGTTACTCGATCCGACTCTCCTACGAGCAGTACTTC. Its translation is CASSYSIRLSYEQYF.

The chain employs TRBV27 and TRBJ2-1; the D is unclear. Trimming shortened V by 6 bases and J by 2 bases, and 14 bases separated the two germline ends. CDR1 is MNHEY, CDR2 SMNVEV, per germline (reference sequence). The CDR3 has 15 residues. The CDR3 region has the DNA TGTGCCAGCAGGCCCGCCTGGGCCCCCTACAATGAGCAGTTCTTC. Protein product: CASRPAWAPYNEQFF.

This sequence joins TRBV5-8 and TRBJ2-1, with 12 bases lining up with TRBD2. V was clipped by 4 bases and J by 5 bases; unmatched bases: 4. This CDR3 is 15 amino acids long. CDR1 and CDR2 from the germline V gene are SGHTS and YDEGEE. The CDR3, as DNA: TGTGCCAGCAGCCCGAGGACTAGCGGGAACAATGAGCAGTTCTTC. Its translation is CASSPRTSGNNEQFF.

This clone was seen a single time. This CDR3 reads CASSLPRGNTEAFF. CDR3 in DNA: TGTGCCAGCAGCTTGCCGCGGGGGAACACTGAAGCTTTCTTT. The chain has TRBV7-2 and TRBJ1-1; the D is unclear. Germline CDR1 and CDR2: SGHTA and FQGNSA. This CDR3 comprises 14 residues. The V and J ends lost 3 bases and 1 base respectively, with 9 bases between them.